This TCR beta chain originates from a study of blood T cell repertoires in COVID-19. Whole-study context: Samples taken during acute and convalescent COVID-19 were collected in the United States, Italy and Spain. T cells, B-cell-depleted T cells, or PBMCs supplied cDNA or gDNA.

The ends were cut back, 3 bases at V and 1 base at J, with 25 bases in the middle. The V gene's germline CDR1 is SGDLS and CDR2 YYNGEE. The CDR3 spans 19 residues. Cohorts were determined from participant-reported clinical history. Recovered status in Cohort 3 required two negative PCRs, clearance, or symptom resolution. Sequencing used immunoSEQ multiplex PCR; TCRdb keeps in-frame clones, though not all of them. The sample has 300,000 to 400,000 clones, over 75% seen once. Sequencing was carried out using PBMCs or T cells enriched from blood (not recorded which). This clonotype was sampled from a man aged 18 to 30 who had recovered from COVID-19. This sequence joins TRBV9 and TRBJ1-1, with D perhaps matching TRBD1 (6 bases). CDR3 sequence: CASSAGWAPSGGPNTEAFF. CDR3 DNA: TGTGCCAGCAGCGCCGGATGGGCGCCAAGCGGGGGCCCGAACACTGAAGCTTTCTTT. The full variable domain, with the rest looked up from reference TRBV9 and TRBJ1-1, is DSGVTQTPKHLITATGQRVTLRCSPRSGDLSVYWYQQSLDQGLQFLIQYYNGEERAKGNILERFSAQQFPDLHSELNLSSLELGDSALYFCASSAGWAPSGGPNTEAFFGQGTRLTVV.